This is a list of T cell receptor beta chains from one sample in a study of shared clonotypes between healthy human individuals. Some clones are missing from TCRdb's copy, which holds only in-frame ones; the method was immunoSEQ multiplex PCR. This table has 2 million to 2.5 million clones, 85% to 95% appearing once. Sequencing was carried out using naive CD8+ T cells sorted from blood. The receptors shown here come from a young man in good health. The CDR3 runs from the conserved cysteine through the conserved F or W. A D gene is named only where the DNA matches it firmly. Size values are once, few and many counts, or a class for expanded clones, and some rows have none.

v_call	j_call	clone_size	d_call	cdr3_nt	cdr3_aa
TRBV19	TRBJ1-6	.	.	TGTGCCAGTAGTATTGGGGATTCCTATAATTCACCCCTCCACTTT	CASSIGDSYNSPLHF
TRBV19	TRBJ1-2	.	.	TGTGCCAGTAACAAGTTCTATGGCTACACCTTC	CASNKFYGYTF
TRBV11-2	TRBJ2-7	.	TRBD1	TGTGCCAGCAGCTGGGACAGGGGCTACTACGAGCAGTACTTC	CASSWDRGYYEQYF
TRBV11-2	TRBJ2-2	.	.	TGTGCCAGCTCCGACACCGGGGAGCTGTTTTTT	CASSDTGELFF
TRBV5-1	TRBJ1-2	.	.	TGCGCCAGCAGCTTGGCCACGGCAGCAAATACCTATGGCTACACCTTC	CASSLATAANTYGYTF
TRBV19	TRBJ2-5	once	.	TGTGCCAGTAGTATAGGTCCAGGTCAGGAGACCCAGTACTTC	CASSIGPGQETQYF
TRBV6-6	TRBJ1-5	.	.	TGTGCCAGCAGTTATGAGGGGGATGTGCAGCCCCAGCATTTT	CASSYEGDVQPQHF
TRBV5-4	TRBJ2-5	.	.	TGTGCCAGCAGCCCGGACAGTTGGGAAGAGACCCAGTACTTC	CASSPDSWEETQYF
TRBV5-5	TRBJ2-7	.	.	TGTGCCAGCAGCTCCGGGATCTCTATCTACGAGCAGTACTTC	CASSSGISIYEQYF
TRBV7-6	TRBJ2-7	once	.	TGTGCCAGCAGCCCCGGGACACACGACTACGAGCAGTACTTC	CASSPGTHDYEQYF
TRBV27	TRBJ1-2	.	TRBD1	TGTGCCAGCAGTCGACAGGGTTTGATGGTTGGCTACACCTTC	CASSRQGLMVGYTF
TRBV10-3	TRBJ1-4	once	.	TGTGCCATCAGTGAGGGGGGGGCGCTAAATGAAAAACTGTTTTTT	CAISEGGALNEKLFF
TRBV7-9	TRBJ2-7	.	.	TGTGCCAGCAGCGCACTTACCTACGAGCAGTACTTC	CASSALTYEQYF
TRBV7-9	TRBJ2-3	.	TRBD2	TGTGCCAGCAGCTCCCTTAGCGGGGAGCAACCAGATACGCAGTATTTT	CASSSLSGEQPDTQYF
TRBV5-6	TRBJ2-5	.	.	TGTGCCAGCAGCCCGGAGGGAGCTAGCGACCCCAGGATAGAGACCCAGTACTTC	CASSPEGASDPRIETQYF
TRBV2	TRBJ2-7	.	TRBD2	TGTGCTGTGGGGGTAGCGGGAGGACCGTACGAGCAGTACTTC	CAVGVAGGPYEQYF
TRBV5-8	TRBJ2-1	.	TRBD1	TGTGCCAGCAGCCCGGACAGGGGGCCTATGGATGAGCAGTTCTTC	CASSPDRGPMDEQFF
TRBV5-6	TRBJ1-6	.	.	TGTGCCAGCAGCGTCGGGGAGGGTCTTGATTTTAATTCACCCCTCCACTTT	CASSVGEGLDFNSPLHF
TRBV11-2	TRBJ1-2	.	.	TGTGCCAGCAGCTTTGGTACGGGGATCTATGGCTACACCTTC	CASSFGTGIYGYTF
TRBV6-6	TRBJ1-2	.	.	TGTGCCAGCAGTTACTCGAGCGGGGGCGGCTATGGCTACACCTTC	CASSYSSGGGYGYTF
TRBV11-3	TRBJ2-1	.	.	TGTGCCAGCAGCCAGCGGGTCAGCTCCTACAATGAGCAGTTCTTC	CASSQRVSSYNEQFF
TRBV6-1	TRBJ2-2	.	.	TGTGCCAGCAGTGAGTGGACAGTCTACGGGGAGCTGTTTTTT	CASSEWTVYGELFF
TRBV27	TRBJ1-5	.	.	TGTGCCAGCGGCGTGAGCAATCAGCCCCAGCATTTT	CASGVSNQPQHF
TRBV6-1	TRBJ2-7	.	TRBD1	TGTGCCAGCAGCCCCAGGGGGCCATACGAGCAGTACTTC	CASSPRGPYEQYF
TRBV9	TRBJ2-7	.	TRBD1	TGTGCCAGCAGCGTAGAGGGGTCAGGGACAGGGGTCTACGAGCAGTACTTC	CASSVEGSGTGVYEQYF
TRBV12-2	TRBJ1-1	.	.	TGTGCAAGTCGCTTAGACCCCAAAGGGACTGAAGCTTTCTTT	CASRLDPKGTEAFF
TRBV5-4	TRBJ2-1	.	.	TGTGCCAGCAGCTTGGACGAGAGACTTGGTGAGCAGTTCTTC	CASSLDERLGEQFF
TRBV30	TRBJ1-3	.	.	TGTGCCTGGAGTCCCGACGGTAACTCTGGAAACACCATATATTTT	CAWSPDGNSGNTIYF
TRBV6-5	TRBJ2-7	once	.	TGTGCCAGCAGTTATGGCAAAGGGGGCTACGAGCAGTACTTC	CASSYGKGGYEQYF
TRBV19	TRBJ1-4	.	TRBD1	TGTGCCAGTAGTCCCGGGACAGGGGTGGAAAAACTGTTTTTT	CASSPGTGVEKLFF
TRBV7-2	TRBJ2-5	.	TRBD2	TGTGCCAGCAGCGTAGAACCGGGACTAGCGATACAAGAGACCCAGTACTTC	CASSVEPGLAIQETQYF
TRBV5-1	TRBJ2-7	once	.	TGCGCCAGCAGCCCCTCGACTAATTTCGTCTACGAGCAGTACTTC	CASSPSTNFVYEQYF
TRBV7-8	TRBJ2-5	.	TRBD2	TGTGCCAGCAGCACCGGGACTAGCGGGACTATCTGGGGGACCCAGTACTTC	CASSTGTSGTIWGTQYF
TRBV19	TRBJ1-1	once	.	TGTGCCAGTAGTAGGGCCCCCGGTACTGAAGCTTTCTTT	CASSRAPGTEAFF
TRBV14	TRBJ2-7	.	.	TGTGCCAGCAGCCAAGTCGGAGGGGGCGAGCAGTACTTC	CASSQVGGGEQYF
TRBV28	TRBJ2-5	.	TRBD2	TGTGCCAGCAGTTTAGAGCTAGCGGGGACCCAAGAGACCCAGTACTTC	CASSLELAGTQETQYF
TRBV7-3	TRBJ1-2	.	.	TGTGCCAGCAGCCAAGGCCCGTATCAGGGTGGCTACACCTTC	CASSQGPYQGGYTF
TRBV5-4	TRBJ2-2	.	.	TGTGCCAGCAGCTTGCTTAACACCGGGGAGCTGTTTTTT	CASSLLNTGELFF
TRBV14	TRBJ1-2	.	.	TGTGCCAGCAGCCAGGCGCGGGCTTCGGGGCGATTGGAACCCAGCTACACCTTC	CASSQARASGRLEPSYTF